The 28 T cell receptor beta chains reported below all come from one sample, sequenced in a study of neurological immune-mediated disorders (dated by TCRdb to the late 2010s). The method was 5' RACE. Data came from an Illumina HiSeq 2500. TCRdb trimmed the raw reads at Q25, called clones with MiXCR and kept productive beta chains. Rows are unified per CDR3 protein, each entry keeping the most common DNA and genes. Here the sample has around 50,000 distinct CDR3 sequences; about 15% occur a single time. The leading ten clones occupy approximately 4% of the sample. Material for sequencing was PBMCs. The receptors were gathered from a man aged 55 to 69 in good health.

The table lists this clonotype with many counts. This rearrangement joins TRBV12-3 or TRBV12-4 to TRBJ2-1; TRBD2 aligns across 10 bases. This CDR3 has 16 amino acids. With 3 bases clipped from V and 4 bases from J, the junction kept 6 bases outside the gene matches. CDR3 sequence (DNA): TGTGCCAGCAGTTTGGGTAGCGGGAGGTATTACAATGAGCAGTTCTTC. Protein: CASSLGSGRYYNEQFF.

In its sample, this clonotype was seen once. One base away lies a much larger clone, so this may be a sequencing read error. V usage is TRBV12-3 or TRBV12-4 and J usage is TRBJ2-2, with a tentative D call TRBD2 (5 bases). The CDR3 spans 13 residues. The CDR3 loop reads CASSLEEAGELIF. The DNA for the CDR3 is TGTGCCAGCAGTTTAGAGGAGGCCGGGGAGCTGATTTTT.

This clonotype was seen at least ten times. J is TRBJ1-1 and V is TRBV20-1; D is unresolved. Germline V lookup: CDR1 DFQATT, CDR2 SNEGSKA (reference sequence). The germline V and J ends were trimmed by 5 bases and 1 base, with 11 bases remaining between them. The CDR3 contains 13 residues. CDR3 coding DNA: TGCAGTGCTCCCCGCCGCTGGAACACTGAAGCTTTCTTT. This translates into CSAPRRWNTEAFF.

This chain joins TRBV7-3 and TRBJ2-1; the match to TRBD2 covers 10 bases. Germline values: CDR1 SGHTA, CDR2 FQGTGA. The CDR3 sequence is 15 residues long. V was pared by 4 bases and J by 3 bases, with 3 bases of the junction left unmatched. In DNA form, the CDR3 reads TGTGCCAGCAGCTCCCTAGCGGGGGACTACAATGAGCAGTTCTTC. Amino acids: CASSSLAGDYNEQFF.

This clonotype was recorded at least ten times. V and J are TRBV28 and TRBJ1-5; D might be TRBD1 (5 bases). This CDR3 is built from 16 residues. The V end was cut by 3 bases, the J end by 0 bases, with 12 bases between. Germline V lookup: CDR1 MDHEN, CDR2 SYDVKM. The CDR3 loop reads CASSLGGIPSNQPQHF. The DNA of the CDR3 is TGTGCCAGCAGTTTGGGGGGGATCCCTAGCAATCAGCCCCAGCATTTT. The full variable domain, with the rest looked up from reference TRBV28 and TRBJ1-5, is DVKVTQSSRYLVKRTGEKVFLECVQDMDHENMFWYRQDPGLGLRLIYFSYDVKMKEKGDIPEGYSVSREKKERFSLILESASTNQTSMYLCASSLGGIPSNQPQHFGDGTRLSIL.

This clonotype came up many times. V is TRBV12-3 or TRBV12-4 and J is TRBJ2-7, with D possibly being TRBD2 (6 bases). V lost 4 bases to trimming and J lost 3 bases, with 19 bases between them. The CDR3 is 16 residues long. The CDR3 region has the DNA TGTGCCAGCAGTTCGCCACGGGGCGGGACCGTCTACGAGCAGTACTTC. Encoded protein: CASSSPRGGTVYEQYF.

J is TRBJ2-6 and V is TRBV25-1, with 11 nucleotides matching TRBD1. This CDR3 has 18 amino acids. Germline trimming cut 3 bases from V and 2 bases from J; bases unmatched to any gene: 6. Germline V gives CDR1 MGHDK, CDR2 SYGVNS. CDR3 bases: TGTGCCAGCAGTGACCCCGGACAGGGGGCAACTGGGGCCAACGTCCTGACTTTC. Encoded protein: CASSDPGQGATGANVLTF.

This clonotype was detected ten times or more. The chain has TRBV7-2 and TRBJ2-7, with 9 bases aligning to TRBD2. Trimming at V came to 0 bases and at J to 12 bases, leaving 15 bases not matched to a gene. The CDR3 spans 16 residues. In germline, CDR1 is SGHTA, CDR2 FQGNSA. The chain's CDR3 is CASSLAEDSGRGWSYF. The CDR3 DNA reads as TGTGCCAGCAGCTTAGCGGAAGATAGCGGGAGAGGATGGTCGTACTTC.

In its sample, this clonotype was seen many times. V is TRBV5-1 and J is TRBJ1-1; D is undetermined. The V end was cut by 0 bases, the J end by 1 base, with 7 bases between. CDR1 and CDR2 from the germline V gene are SGHRS and YFSETQ. The CDR3 covers 14 residues. The CDR3 nucleotides read TGCGCCAGCAGCTTGGGGGCAGCGAACACTGAAGCTTTCTTT. This translates into CASSLGAANTEAFF. Combining the CDR3 with reference TRBV5-1 and TRBJ1-1 gives the whole variable domain KAGVTQTPRYLIKTRGQQVTLSCSPISGHRSVSWYQQTPGQGLQFLFEYFSETQRNKGNFPGRFSGRQFSNSRSEMNVSTLELGDSALYLCASSLGAANTEAFFGQGTRLTVV.

This clonotype has only a few counts. This chain joins TRBV7-2 and TRBJ1-5, with TRBD1 as a possible D gene (5 bases). Germline V gene sequence: CDR1 SGHTA, CDR2 FQGNSA. The CDR3 consists of 14 residues. V gave up 6 bases and J gave up 5 bases, with 14 bases separating them. The CDR3 DNA is TGTGCCAGCAGTACAAGGGGCCTTGATCAGCCCCAGCATTTT. As protein: CASSTRGLDQPQHF.

The chain employs TRBV7-2 and TRBJ2-4; a weak D match, TRBD2 (6 bases). Germline values: CDR1 SGHTA, CDR2 FQGNSA. V lost 2 bases to trimming and J lost 8 bases, with 13 bases between them. This CDR3 has 14 residues. This CDR3 reads CASSLKAGRDIQYF. For the CDR3, the DNA is TGTGCCAGCAGCTTAAAGGCGGGAAGGGACATTCAGTACTTC.

This clonotype was observed many times. The chain combines TRBV12-3 or TRBV12-4 with TRBJ2-1, with 7 bases fitting TRBD2. V was clipped by 1 base and J by 2 bases; unmatched bases: 2. The CDR3 length is 15 residues. The CDR3 bases are TGTGCCAGCAGTTTAGTCAGCGGGACCTACAATGAGCAGTTCTTC. It is translated as CASSLVSGTYNEQFF.

This clonotype was seen repeatedly, ten times or more. V and J are TRBV4-2 and TRBJ2-7; perhaps TRBD1 as D (6 bases). Germline loops: CDR1 LGHNA, CDR2 YNFKEQ. Trimming pared 1 base from V and 4 bases from J, leaving 11 bases between. The CDR3 is 14 residues long. The CDR3: CASSQGGRGYEQYF. CDR3 sequence (DNA): TGTGCCAGCAGCCAAGGCGGCAGGGGTTACGAGCAGTACTTC.

This clonotype was seen repeatedly, ten times or more. This chain joins TRBV12-3 or TRBV12-4 and TRBJ1-2; D is undetermined. The CDR3 has 12 amino acids. Deletions cut 5 bases from V and 2 bases from J, with 6 bases between. This CDR3 is CASSNGNYGYTF. In DNA, the CDR3 is TGTGCCAGCAGTAACGGAAACTATGGCTACACCTTC.

This clonotype was seen many times. The rearrangement links TRBV27 to TRBJ2-7; no clear D. The V and J ends lost 5 bases and 2 bases respectively, with 10 bases between them. Germline V CDR1 and CDR2: MNHEY, SMNVEV (reference sequence). The CDR3 loop spans 13 amino acids. The CDR3 DNA follows: TGTGCCAGCAGTCCTCACCAGGCCTACGAGCAGTACTTC. This translates into CASSPHQAYEQYF.

The chain is built from TRBV5-1 and TRBJ2-3, with TRBD1 matching 7 bases. Per germline, CDR1 SGHRS and CDR2 YFSETQ. Germline trimming cut 4 bases from V and 6 bases from J; bases unmatched to any gene: 11. The CDR3 totals 15 residues. CDR3 region: CASSTWTGRSDTQYF. The CDR3 bases are TGCGCCAGCAGCACCTGGACAGGTAGATCTGATACGCAGTATTTT.

This clonotype was recorded at least ten times. This chain connects TRBV5-1 to TRBJ2-7; TRBD2 matches at 7 bases. The CDR3 sequence is 15 residues long. With 6 bases clipped from V and 0 bases from J, the junction kept 9 bases outside the gene matches. CDR1 and CDR2 (germline): SGHRS, YFSETQ. CDR3 sequence (DNA): TGCGCCAGCACCCGTACCAGCGGGGCCTCCTACGAGCAGTACTTC. As protein: CASTRTSGASYEQYF.

This clonotype was seen ten or more times. The V call is TRBV20-1, the J call TRBJ2-1, with 11 bases aligning to TRBD2. The CDR3 is made up of 14 amino acids. J gave up 5 bases and V 6 bases, and 6 bases lay outside the gene matches. Germline V lookup: CDR1 DFQATT, CDR2 SNEGSKA (reference sequence). The CDR3 loop reads CSAPVAGGHNEQFF. CDR3 nucleotide sequence: TGCAGTGCCCCCGTAGCGGGAGGGCACAATGAGCAGTTCTTC.

This clonotype was counted at least ten times. The chain links TRBV7-2 to TRBJ2-4, with 7 bases lining up with TRBD2. The CDR3 contains 17 residues. J gave up 0 bases and V 2 bases, and 7 bases lay outside the gene matches. CDR1 and CDR2 from the germline V gene are SGHTA and FQGNSA. The DNA for the CDR3 is TGTGCCAGCAGCTTAAATCCAGCGGGGTTAGCCAAAAACATTCAGTACTTC. It encodes CASSLNPAGLAKNIQYF.

The sample holds many counts of this clonotype. As DNA, the CDR3 is TGTGCCAGCAGCGCCAGCGGGAGGGCCGACGAGCAGTACTTC. It is translated as CASSASGRADEQYF. The chain uses TRBV9 and TRBJ2-7; TRBD2 matches at 10 bases. This CDR3 is 14 amino acids long. Germline V gene sequence: CDR1 SGDLS, CDR2 YYNGEE. Trimming at V came to 3 bases and at J to 5 bases, leaving 5 bases not matched to a gene.

Many counts were recorded for this clonotype. The J gene is TRBJ2-1, the V gene TRBV27; D not certain. This CDR3 comprises 13 residues. V was cut by 5 bases and J by 10 bases, with 15 bases left in between. CDR1 and CDR2 from the germline V gene are MNHEY and SMNVEV (reference sequence). As DNA, the CDR3 is TGTGCCAGCAGTGCCGGCCTCATCAGGGAGCAGTTCTTC. Translation gives CASSAGLIREQFF.

This clonotype has at least ten counts. The rearrangement links TRBV9 to TRBJ2-6; the match to TRBD1 covers 8 bases. The CDR3 loop spans 17 amino acids. Germline V gene lookup returns CDR1 SGDLS and CDR2 YYNGEE. The V gene end was trimmed by 3 bases and the J gene end by 0 bases; junction bases not matched to a gene: 5. The CDR3 reads CASSAQGATSGANVLTF. Here the CDR3 DNA reads TGTGCCAGCAGCGCTCAGGGGGCCACCTCTGGGGCCAACGTCCTGACTTTC.

Ten or more counts support this clonotype. This rearrangement joins TRBV20-1 to TRBJ2-1; 12 bases map to TRBD2. The CDR3 length is 14 residues. The V and J ends lost 6 bases and 10 bases, in that order; junction bases with no gene match: 10. The germline V gene has CDR1 DFQATT and CDR2 SNEGSKA (reference sequence). The CDR3 is CSALTSGRPEEQFF. In nucleotides, the CDR3 is TGCAGTGCCCTTACTAGCGGGAGGCCTGAGGAGCAGTTCTTC.

In this sample, this clonotype turned up many times. The rearrangement joins TRBV27 to TRBJ2-1, with 7 bases fitting TRBD1. Germline trimming cut 7 bases from V and 4 bases from J; bases unmatched to any gene: 7. There are 14 residues in the CDR3. Per germline, CDR1 MNHEY and CDR2 SMNVEV (reference sequence). CDR3 sequence: CASTARDSYNEQFF. The CDR3 nucleotides read TGTGCCAGCACCGCTAGGGACAGTTACAATGAGCAGTTCTTC.

This clonotype appeared many times. The V call is TRBV4-3, the J call TRBJ2-1; D assignment may be TRBD1 or TRBD2 (5 bases each). Germline V gives CDR1 LGHNA, CDR2 YSLEER. CDR3 length: 15 residues. V gave up 1 base and J gave up 10 bases, with 17 bases separating them. The DNA of the CDR3 is TGCGCCAGCAGCCAAGGAGGGGCCCGCCAGGTAGAGCAGTTCTTC. It codes for CASSQGGARQVEQFF.

Many counts were recorded for this clonotype. The rearrangement links TRBV5-5 to TRBJ2-3; 10 bases map to TRBD2. This CDR3 is built from 14 residues. Germline values: CDR1 SGHKS, CDR2 YYEKEE (reference sequence). The ends lost 4 bases at V and 7 bases at J; junction bases unmatched: 6. CDR3 protein: CASSLAGVKNTQYF. Here the CDR3 DNA reads TGTGCCAGCAGCCTAGCGGGAGTCAAGAATACGCAGTATTTT.

This clonotype was counted many times. The chain couples TRBV7-2 to TRBJ2-1; TRBD2 aligns across 12 bases. With 6 bases clipped from V and 4 bases from J, the junction kept 4 bases outside the gene matches. CDR1 SGHTA and CDR2 FQGNSA come from the germline V gene. The CDR3 loop spans 15 amino acids. The CDR3 DNA sequence: TGTGCCAGCAGTCCCGGGACTAGCGGGTACAATGAGCAGTTCTTC. Protein product: CASSPGTSGYNEQFF.

At least ten counts were recorded for this clonotype. The rearrangement uses TRBV20-1 and TRBJ2-7; D unclear. Looked up from germline, CDR1 is DFQATT and CDR2 is SNEGSKA (reference sequence). CDR3 length: 10 residues. V was cut by 6 bases and J by 6 bases, with 9 bases left in between. DNA for the CDR3: TGCAGTGCCCCGTTCGGCGAGCAGTACTTC. Encoded protein: CSAPFGEQYF.